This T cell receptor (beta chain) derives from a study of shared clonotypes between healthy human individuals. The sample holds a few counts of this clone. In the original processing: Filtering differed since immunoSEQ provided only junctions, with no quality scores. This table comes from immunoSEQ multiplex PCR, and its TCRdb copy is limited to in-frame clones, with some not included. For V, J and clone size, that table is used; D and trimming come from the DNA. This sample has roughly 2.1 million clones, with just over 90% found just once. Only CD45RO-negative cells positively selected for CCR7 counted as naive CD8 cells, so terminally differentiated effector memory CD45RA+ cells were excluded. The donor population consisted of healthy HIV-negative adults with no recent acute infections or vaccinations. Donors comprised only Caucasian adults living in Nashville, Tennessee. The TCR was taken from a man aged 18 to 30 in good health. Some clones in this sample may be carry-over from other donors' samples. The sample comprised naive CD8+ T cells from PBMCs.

The CDR3: CASSPRTGNYEQYF. The CDR3 DNA reads TGTGCCAGTAGCCCTCGGACGGGAAACTACGAGCAGTACTTC. V gene TRBV19 combines with J gene TRBJ2-7; TRBD2 is a possible D gene (5 bases). Trimming removed 6 bases from V and 3 bases from J, with 15 bases in between. Germline assignment: CDR1 LNHDA and CDR2 SQIVND (reference sequence). This CDR3 is 14 amino acids long.